This T cell receptor beta chain was documented in a study of beta chain features in type 1 diabetes. General study points: Type 1 diabetes patients showed a moderate but significant shortening of TCRB CDR3s in all four CD4+ subsets. When cDNA is sequenced, cells with high TCR expression could be over-represented.

Per the germline V gene, CDR1 is SGHRS and CDR2 is YFSETQ. Trimming pared 4 bases from V and 5 bases from J, leaving 10 bases between. CDR3 length equals 13 residues. TCRB transcripts that were expressed got sequenced, as all of the isolated RNA had been reverse transcribed. Some clones are missing from TCRdb's copy, which holds only in-frame ones; the method was immunoSEQ multiplex PCR. This table has a few hundred thousand clones, about 15% appearing once. This clone showed up just a few times. The antigen remains undetermined. The J gene is TRBJ1-5, the V gene TRBV5-1; D is undetermined. The TCR sequence derives from a woman younger than 30 in good health. Sequences were obtained from naive CD4+ T cells from blood. The CDR3 here is CASSRVGDQPQHF. Here the CDR3 DNA reads TGCGCCAGCAGCCGGGTCGGTGATCAGCCCCAGCATTTT.